These 5 T cell receptor beta chains share one sample of origin, sequenced in a study of tumor-infiltrating lymphocytes in localized non-small cell lung cancer. Assay used: immunoSEQ multiplex PCR; TCRdb lists only in-frame clones, some missing. The table includes tens of thousands of clones, approximately 59% detected once. Sequenced material: lung tumor tissue. The receptors stem from a human donor with non-small cell lung cancer.

The rearrangement joins TRBV5-1 to TRBJ2-7, with D perhaps TRBD2 (6 bases). Germline CDR1 SGHRS, CDR2 YFSETQ. The CDR3 contains 14 residues. With 5 bases removed from V and 1 base from J, the gap between germline ends came to 13 bases. In DNA form, the CDR3 reads TGCGCCAGCAGAGGGAGGATAACGTCCTACGAGCAGTACTTC. It codes for CASRGRITSYEQYF.

This clone was counted only a few times. The V call is TRBV11-2, the J call TRBJ2-1; D is unclear. Trimming removed 3 bases at V and 8 bases at J, with 5 bases between. The germline V gene encodes CDR1 SGHAT and CDR2 FQNNGV. This CDR3 spans 11 amino acids. This chain's CDR3 is CASSFQYEQFF. Here the CDR3 DNA reads TGTGCCAGCAGCTTCCAGTATGAGCAGTTCTTC. Combining the CDR3 with reference TRBV11-2 and TRBJ2-1 gives the whole variable domain EAGVAQSPRYKIIEKRQSVAFWCNPISGHATLYWYQQILGQGPKLLIQFQNNGVVDDSQLPKDRFSAERLKGVDSTLKIQPAKLEDSAVYLCASSFQYEQFFGPGTRLTVL.

This chain connects TRBV27 to TRBJ2-5; the D is unclear. The germline V and J ends were trimmed by 6 bases and 5 bases, with 13 bases remaining between them. There are 13 residues in the CDR3. From germline, CDR1 is MNHEY and CDR2 SMNVEV (reference sequence). The CDR3 coding sequence is TGTGCCAGCAGGAGGTTAACTGTCGAGACCCAGTACTTC. Amino acids: CASRRLTVETQYF.

The chain joins TRBV19 to TRBJ1-4; unclear D gene. V was shortened by 3 bases and J by 4 bases, with 18 bases between the two germline ends. The germline gives CDR1 LNHDA, CDR2 SQIVND (reference sequence). There are 17 residues in the CDR3. CDR3 in DNA: TGTGCCAGTAGTATGCCCATTGCGAGGAGTCATAATGAAAAACTGTTTTTT. It codes for CASSMPIARSHNEKLFF.

The J gene is TRBJ1-5, the V gene TRBV7-9; 11 nucleotides match TRBD1. Germline V gene lookup returns CDR1 SEHNR and CDR2 FQNEAQ (reference sequence). V gave up 5 bases and J gave up 5 bases; unmatched junction bases: 5. The CDR3 contains 15 residues. The CDR3 DNA follows: TGTGCCAGCAGCGTAGGGACAGGGGGGTATCAGCCCCAGCATTTT. Translating gives CASSVGTGGYQPQHF.